What follows are 26 T cell receptor beta chains derived from one specimen sequenced in a study of blood T cells in healthy people across ages. For the second PCR, which ran for about 6 to 11 cycles, a sample-barcoded 5' primer and a J-beta primer mix were used. Each CDR3 protein is one row after TCRdb ran MiXCR on the 5' RACE reads. The data show 1.8 million or so distinct CDR3 sequences, 35% to 50% seen once. The sequenced sample was blood. The receptors were sampled from a human donor in good health.

J is TRBJ2-7 and V is TRBV13, with D possibly TRBD2 on 6 matching bases. Trimming took off 6 bases at V and 7 bases at J, with 16 bases between the two ends. This CDR3 is 13 amino acids long. Germline V gene data show CDR1 as PRHDT and CDR2 as FYEKMQ (reference sequence). The chain's CDR3 is CASRGWQEGEQYF. The CDR3 nucleotides read TGTGCCAGCAGAGGCTGGCAGGAGGGGGAGCAGTACTTC.

J is TRBJ2-5 and V is TRBV4-1, with 13 bases identical to TRBD2. Looked up from germline, CDR1 is MGHRA and CDR2 is YSYEKL. CDR3 length: 16 amino acids. Losses at the gene ends were 4 bases for V and 6 bases for J; bases not matched to a gene: 8. The CDR3 DNA is TGCGCCAGCAGCCTCGGGACTAGCGGGGCTCTAAAGACCCAGTACTTC. It specifies CASSLGTSGALKTQYF.

As regards this clonotype: A much larger clone lies one base from this, so it may be a read error. This chain's CDR3 is CASSLYTWDGATGERFF. In DNA, the CDR3 is TGTGCCAGCAGTTTGTACACATGGGACGGCGCGACAGGGGAGCGGTTTTTT. The chain uses TRBV27 and TRBJ2-2; 8 nucleotides agree with TRBD1. The CDR3 length is 17 residues. The germline CDR1 and CDR2 sequences are MNHEY and SMNVEV (reference sequence).

V and J are TRBV2 and TRBJ1-2; unclear D gene. Germline CDR1 SNHLY, CDR2 FYNNEI. The V gene lost 2 bases and the J gene lost 2 bases, with 6 bases spanning the gap. The CDR3 sequence is 13 residues long. The CDR3 loop reads CASSELGNYGYTF. As DNA, the CDR3 is TGTGCCAGCAGTGAACTGGGGAACTATGGCTACACCTTC.

This chain joins TRBV4-1 and TRBJ2-5; D is undetermined. The length of the CDR3 is 14 residues. The ends were cut back, 0 bases at V and 11 bases at J, with 16 bases in the middle. Germline CDR1 is MGHRA and CDR2 is YSYEKL. CDR3 bases: TGCGCCAGCAGCCAAGACATCGGCGCCTACGGGCAGTACTTC. Translated, it gives CASSQDIGAYGQYF.

The sample holds a few counts of this clonotype. The rearrangement joins TRBV2 to TRBJ2-1, with TRBD2 as a possible D gene (6 bases). This CDR3 is 15 amino acids long. V shed 4 bases and J shed 0 bases, with 10 bases lying between them. Looked up from germline, CDR1 is SNHLY and CDR2 is FYNNEI. CDR3 sequence: CASSGAGISYNEQFF. In DNA, the CDR3 is TGTGCCAGCAGTGGGGCGGGGATCTCCTACAATGAGCAGTTCTTC.

This clonotype was seen a single time. V usage is TRBV11-3 and J usage is TRBJ2-1; D could derive from TRBD1 or TRBD2 (5 bases each). V dropped 3 bases and J dropped 9 bases, with 15 bases sitting between them. Germline V gene sequence: CDR1 SGHNT, CDR2 YENEEA. The length of the CDR3 is 14 residues. The CDR3 spells CASSLGRGSGEQFF. In DNA, the CDR3 is TGTGCCAGCAGCTTGGGACGGGGTTCGGGTGAGCAGTTCTTC.

The sample holds a few counts of this clonotype. The J gene is TRBJ1-2, the V gene TRBV4-3; D remains unclear. V gave up 0 bases and J gave up 2 bases, with 13 bases separating them. CDR1 LGHNA and CDR2 YSLEER come from the germline V gene. The CDR3 loop spans 16 amino acids. The CDR3 is CASSQDLGTSNYGYTF. The CDR3 region has the DNA TGCGCCAGCAGCCAAGATCTGGGAACTTCCAACTATGGCTACACCTTC.

The genes are TRBV29-1 and TRBJ1-2, with 8 bases matching TRBD1. The CDR3 is 14 amino acids. J was trimmed by 7 bases and V by 1 base; bases with no gene match: 8. In germline, CDR1 is SQVTM, CDR2 ANQGSEA. CDR3: CSVEGVQGALGYTF. The CDR3 bases are TGCAGCGTTGAAGGAGTCCAGGGGGCTCTTGGCTACACCTTC.

Many counts were recorded for this clonotype. The rearrangement joins TRBV2 to TRBJ2-5; D might be TRBD2 (7 bases). This CDR3 is 15 amino acids long. The ends were cut back, 1 base at V and 5 bases at J, with 14 bases in the middle. Germline V gene lookup returns CDR1 SNHLY and CDR2 FYNNEI. The CDR3 loop reads CASSEGAGAFETQYF. The CDR3 region has the DNA TGTGCCAGCAGTGAAGGCGCGGGGGCGTTTGAGACCCAGTACTTC.

This chain uses TRBV28 with TRBJ2-7, with 8 bases fitting TRBD1. The CDR3 totals 11 residues. Germline CDR1 and CDR2: MDHEN and SYDVKM. CDR3 amino acids: CVTSGGNEQYF. In DNA form, the CDR3 reads TGTGTCACATCAGGGGGCAACGAGCAGTACTTC. The full variable domain, in which reference TRBV28 and TRBJ2-7 provide the parts outside the CDR3, is DVKVTQSSRYLVKRTGEKVFLECVQDMDHENMFWYRQDPGLGLRLIYFSYDVKMKEKGDIPEGYSVSREKKERFSLILESASTNQTSMYLCVTSGGNEQYFGPGTRLTVT.

This clonotype was counted between two and nine times. CDR3 loop: CASSLAGQGTHEQYF. CDR3 nucleotide sequence: TGTGCCAGCAGCTTAGCGGGACAGGGTACGCACGAGCAGTACTTC. The chain employs TRBV7-2 and TRBJ2-7; 9 nucleotides line up with TRBD1. The germline V gene encodes CDR1 SGHTA and CDR2 FQGNSA. The V gene end was trimmed by 0 bases and the J gene end by 5 bases; junction bases not matched to a gene: 5. The CDR3 is made up of 15 amino acids.

J is TRBJ2-7 and V is TRBV20-1, with D possibly matching TRBD2 (6 bases). This CDR3 region has 13 residues. Germline lookup yields CDR1 DFQATT and CDR2 SNEGSKA (reference sequence). V shed 3 bases and J shed 4 bases, with 13 bases lying between them. The CDR3 sequence is CSARHGGYYEQYF. Written as DNA, the CDR3 is TGCAGTGCTAGGCATGGGGGGTATTACGAGCAGTACTTC.

The chain employs TRBV10-3 and TRBJ2-6; TRBD1 aligns across 7 bases. V dropped 10 bases and J dropped 0; count of bases not matched to a gene: 6. CDR1 is ENHRY, CDR2 SYGVKD, per germline. The CDR3 is 15 residues long. Written as DNA, the CDR3 is TGTGCCACCCGACAGGGTTCCTCTGGGGCCAACGTCCTGACTTTC. This gives the protein CATRQGSSGANVLTF.

Notes on this clonotype: A much larger clone differs from this one at a single base, so this may be a read error. The V call is TRBV29-1, the J call TRBJ2-5; TRBD1 aligns across 7 bases. The V gene end was trimmed by 5 bases and the J gene end by 13 bases; junction bases not matched to a gene: 10. This CDR3 region has 11 residues. Germline V gene lookup returns CDR1 SQVTM and CDR2 ANQGSEA. The CDR3 loop is CSVTRGNERYF. CDR3 nucleotides: TGCAGCGTTACCAGGGGGAACGAGCGGTACTTC. Full variable domain (remainder filled in from reference TRBV29-1 and TRBJ2-5): SAVISQKPSRDICQRGTSLTIQCQVDSQVTMMFWYRQQPGQSLTLIATANQGSEATYESGFVIDKFPISRPNLTFSTLTVSNMSPEDSSIYLCSVTRGNERYFGPGTRLLVL.

The chain links TRBV20-1 to TRBJ2-7, with D hard to call. The CDR3 sequence is 11 residues long. V dropped 3 bases and J dropped 10 bases, with 13 bases sitting between them. Germline CDR1 DFQATT, CDR2 SNEGSKA (reference sequence). The CDR3 region is CSASPEEFQYF. Here the CDR3 DNA reads TGCAGTGCTAGTCCCGAGGAGTTTCAGTACTTC.

This clonotype was seen many times. The chain has TRBV18 and TRBJ2-1; no clear D gene. Trimming removed 0 bases at V and 6 bases at J, with 9 bases between. This CDR3 comprises 14 residues. The germline CDR1 and CDR2 sequences are KGHSH and LQKENI. The CDR3 sequence is CASSPPVYSNEQFF. The CDR3 nucleotides read TGTGCCAGCTCACCACCGGTTTATAGCAATGAGCAGTTCTTC.

This chain joins TRBV7-9 and TRBJ2-5; 7 bases are shared with TRBD1. This CDR3 is 15 amino acids long. Germline CDR1 is SEHNR and CDR2 is FQNEAQ (reference sequence). V shed 5 bases, J shed 5 bases, and the junction held 11 bases outside the gene matches. The CDR3 loop reads CASSRTGVEKETQYF. For the CDR3, the DNA is TGTGCCAGCAGCCGAACAGGGGTGGAGAAGGAGACCCAGTACTTC.

The CDR3 protein is CASRSGGTSSGANVLTF. The CDR3 nucleotides are TGTGCCAGCAGGTCGGGGGGCACCAGCTCTGGGGCCAACGTCCTGACTTTC. The chain has TRBV28 and TRBJ2-6, with a possible D match to TRBD2 (7 bases). Germline V gene data show CDR1 as MDHEN and CDR2 as SYDVKM. Trimming removed 6 bases from V and 0 bases from J, with 15 bases in between. The CDR3 spans 17 residues.

The V and J genes are TRBV6-5 and TRBJ2-6; no definite D call. Trimming removed 3 bases from V and 6 bases from J, with 6 bases in between. The CDR3 sequence is 13 residues long. The germline V gene encodes CDR1 MNHEY and CDR2 SVGAGI. The CDR3 loop reads CASSYWEANVLTF. The CDR3 DNA follows: TGTGCCAGCAGTTATTGGGAGGCCAACGTCCTGACTTTC.

The chain carries TRBV7-8 and TRBJ1-2; 8 bases are a match to TRBD1. V shed 1 base, J shed 5 bases, and the junction held 9 bases outside the gene matches. The CDR3 length is 16 residues. The germline gives CDR1 SGHVS, CDR2 FQNEAQ. Written as DNA, the CDR3 is TGTGCCAGCAGCTTAGAGGCAGGGGGCGGGAAGTATGGCTACACCTTC. This codes for CASSLEAGGGKYGYTF. The full variable domain, completed using reference TRBV7-8 and TRBJ1-2, is GAGVSQSPRYKVAKRGQDVALRCDPISGHVSLFWYQQALGQGPEFLTYFQNEAQLDKSGLPSDRFFAERPEGSVSTLKIQRTQQEDSAVYLCASSLEAGGGKYGYTFGSGTRLTVV.

The V call is TRBV4-3, the J call TRBJ1-1, with D possibly matching TRBD1 (6 bases). Trimming pared 1 base from V and 4 bases from J, leaving 13 bases between. The germline V gene has CDR1 LGHNA and CDR2 YSLEER. The CDR3 loop spans 15 amino acids. This chain's CDR3 is CASSQVLEQGTEAFF. The CDR3 coding sequence is TGCGCCAGCAGCCAAGTGCTGGAACAGGGCACTGAAGCTTTCTTT.

The CDR3 spells CASSVADSPSYNSPLHF. The CDR3 region has the DNA TGTGCCAGCAGCGTAGCAGACAGTCCTTCCTATAATTCACCCCTCCACTTT. This sequence joins TRBV9 and TRBJ1-6, with D perhaps matching TRBD1 (5 bases). Per the germline V gene, CDR1 is SGDLS and CDR2 is YYNGEE. The CDR3 length is 17 residues. Deletions cut 0 bases from V and 1 base from J, with 11 bases between.

In its sample, this clonotype was seen a few times. This chain joins TRBV7-9 and TRBJ2-1, with 7 bases aligning to TRBD2. CDR3 size: 14 residues. The germline gives CDR1 SEHNR, CDR2 FQNEAQ (reference sequence). V lost 10 bases and J lost 1; bases outside the gene matches: 7. The CDR3 DNA reads TGTGCCACGAGAGGAGCGGGATCCTACAATGAGCAGTTCTTC. This sequence encodes CATRGAGSYNEQFF. Full variable domain (rest looked up from reference TRBV7-9 and TRBJ2-1): DTGVSQNPRHKITKRGQNVTFRCDPISEHNRLYWYRQTLGQGPEFLTYFQNEAQLEKSRLLSDRFSAERPKGSFSTLEIQRTEQGDSAMYLCATRGAGSYNEQFFGPGTRLTVL.

The rearrangement joins TRBV13 to TRBJ1-1; D is uncertain. Germline-derived CDR1 and CDR2 are PRHDT and FYEKMQ (reference sequence). The CDR3 runs to 13 residues. The V gene lost 5 bases and the J gene lost 3 bases, with 10 bases spanning the gap. CDR3: CASSPQPDTEAFF. Here the CDR3 DNA reads TGTGCCAGCAGCCCCCAACCCGACACTGAAGCTTTCTTT.

The chain recombines TRBV4-2 with TRBJ2-7; perhaps TRBD2 as D (6 bases). The end of the DNA fits TRBJ2-5 better, so the J call may be wrong. The CDR3 sequence is 18 residues long. CDR1 and CDR2 (germline): LGHNA, YNFKEQ. As DNA, the CDR3 is TGTGCCAGCAGCCAAGCTGGCAGTGGTGGACTAAGCTCAGAGACCCAGTACTTC. Encoded protein: CASSQAGSGGLSSETQYF.